The 12 T cell receptor beta chains listed next were all sequenced from one sample in a study of tumor and adjacent non-tumor tissue in lung cancer. TCRbeta libraries were built with three rounds of nested PCR, modified from ARM-PCR. TCRdb called the multiplex PCR reads again in MiXCR, with one record for every CDR3 protein. This table has 40,000 to 50,000 distinct CDR3 sequences, roughly two thirds appearing once. The template was RNA from unsorted bulk tissue. More than 3 cm separated this lung sample from the edge of the tumor. The sequencing input was distant non-tumor lung tissue. The receptors originated from a woman in her 70s with non-small cell lung cancer.

The rearrangement joins TRBV20-1 to TRBJ2-7; tentatively, D is TRBD2 (6 bases). Germline V gene lookup returns CDR1 DFQATT and CDR2 SNEGSKA (reference sequence). V was pared by 7 bases and J by 6 bases, with 19 bases between. This CDR3 is built from 13 residues. The CDR3 bases are TGCAGTGGCTTGACTAGTTTTTCGGGCGAGCAGTACTTC. It codes for CSGLTSFSGEQYF.

V is TRBV20-1 and J is TRBJ2-1; the match to TRBD2 covers 7 bases. Per the germline V gene, CDR1 is DFQATT and CDR2 is SNEGSKA (reference sequence). This CDR3 has 13 amino acids. V lost 4 bases to trimming and J lost 6 bases; unmatched junction nucleotides: 6. Written as DNA, the CDR3 is TGCAGTGCTATAGTTGGGACTATCAATGAGCAGTTCTTC. It specifies CSAIVGTINEQFF.

The rearrangement joins TRBV4-1 to TRBJ2-1; TRBD2 is a possible D gene (5 bases). Trimming removed 0 bases from V and 4 bases from J, with 13 bases in between. Germline V gene lookup returns CDR1 MGHRA and CDR2 YSYEKL. This CDR3 region has 16 residues. The CDR3 reads CASSQDFARGYNEQFF. CDR3 bases: TGCGCCAGCAGCCAAGATTTCGCGAGAGGGTACAATGAGCAGTTCTTC.

The rearrangement joins TRBV6-1 to TRBJ2-7; 7 positions agree with TRBD1. The CDR3 loop spans 14 amino acids. Trimming at V came to 6 bases and at J to 3 bases, leaving 8 bases not matched to a gene. Germline CDR1 reads MNHNS; CDR2 reads SASEGT. CDR3 sequence: CASSPGDSIYEQYF. DNA for the CDR3: TGTGCCAGCAGCCCCGGGGACAGTATCTACGAGCAGTACTTC.

This clonotype is categorized as medium-sized. The gene calls are TRBV29-1 and TRBJ2-3, with 9 bases that match TRBD1. V lost 2 bases to trimming and J lost 4 bases; unmatched junction nucleotides: 7. The length of the CDR3 is 15 residues. Per the germline V gene, CDR1 is SQVTM and CDR2 is ANQGSEA. The CDR3: CSVEMDRGISDTQYF. The CDR3 DNA reads as TGCAGCGTTGAAATGGACAGGGGAATTTCAGATACGCAGTATTTT.

The chain is built from TRBV12-3 or TRBV12-4 and TRBJ2-7; D perhaps matches TRBD2 (6 bases). V lost 5 bases, J lost 1 base, and 15 bases lay in between. The length of the CDR3 is 15 residues. The CDR3 loop is CASSPGSSPSYEQYF. DNA for the CDR3: TGTGCCAGCAGTCCCGGGAGCAGCCCATCCTACGAGCAGTACTTC.

This clonotype has only one observation. The CDR3 region is CRAAGLAGVPGTQYF. CDR3 nucleotide sequence: TGCAGGGCTGCAGGACTAGCGGGAGTGCCAGGTACGCAGTATTTT. The chain combines TRBV29-1 with TRBJ2-3, with 13 bases identical to TRBD2. Germline CDR1 reads SQVTM; CDR2 reads ANQGSEA. This CDR3 region has 15 residues.

Comment on this clonotype: One end of the junction does not line up with germline, which may come from a read error. The rearrangement uses TRBV6-2 or TRBV6-3 and TRBJ2-7, with 11 bases fitting TRBD2. The CDR3 is 15 amino acids. Germline V gene lookup returns CDR1 MNHEY and CDR2 SVGEGT. This CDR3 is CASSFGTSGTYELYF. The CDR3 DNA is TGTGCCAGCAGTTTCGGGACTAGCGGCACCTACGAGCTGTACTTC.

This clonotype has just a few counts. A read error may account for a junction end that differs from germline. The chain employs TRBV29-1 and TRBJ2-1; D remains ambiguous. The CDR3 is made up of 14 amino acids. CDR1 is SQVTM, CDR2 ANQGSEA, per germline. The CDR3 DNA sequence: TGCAGCGTCGAACCCGGTTTTAGCTACAATGAGCATTTCTTC. Its protein is CSVEPGFSYNEHFF.

As regards this clonotype: Compared with germline, one end of the junction differs, possibly owing to a read error. This rearrangement joins TRBV11-1 to TRBJ2-1; D possibly matches TRBD1 or TRBD2 (5 bases each). Germline values: CDR1 SGHAT, CDR2 FQDESV (reference sequence). This CDR3 has 13 amino acids. CDR3 DNA: TGTGCCAGCAGCGGGGGACCCGTCGGTGAGCAGCTCTTC. Amino acids: CASSGGPVGEQLF.

Worth noting for this clonotype: Sequence at one end of the junction differs from germline and may be a read error. V is TRBV10-3 and J is TRBJ2-3, with D uncertain. The CDR3 sequence is 15 residues long. Germline V gives CDR1 ENHRY, CDR2 SYGVKD. The CDR3: CGITVSGPKADTQYF. CDR3 coding DNA: TGTGGCATCACTGTATCAGGCCCAAAAGCAGATACGCAGTATTTT.

The genes are TRBV10-1 and TRBJ2-3; 13 nucleotides match TRBD2. Germline trimming cut 4 bases from V and 4 bases from J; bases unmatched to any gene: 5. The CDR3 contains 16 residues. In germline, CDR1 is WNHNN, CDR2 SYGVQD (reference sequence). The CDR3 loop reads CASSGTSGSGSDTQYF. CDR3 nucleotide sequence: TGCGCCAGCAGTGGGACTAGCGGGAGTGGGTCAGATACGCAGTATTTT.